These 22 T cell receptor beta chains originate from one sample sequenced in a study of neoadjuvant anti-PD-1 for oral cavity cancer. Time point meaning: after neoadjuvant nivolumab, at surgical resection. Clones were read by immunoSEQ multiplex PCR, and TCRdb kept only the in-frame ones, dropping some. The table lists around 14,000 clones, roughly 70% of them singletons. This sample comprised PBMCs, obtained after nivolumab (anti-PD-1) treatment. The receptors shown here come from a person aged 35-79 years with oral cavity squamous cell carcinoma.

J is TRBJ1-1 and V is TRBV15, with TRBD1 as a possible D gene (6 bases). Germline V gene data show CDR1 as LNHNV and CDR2 as YYDKDF (reference sequence). The CDR3 runs 15 residues. The germline V and J ends were trimmed by 3 bases and 11 bases, with 22 bases remaining between them. The CDR3 bases are TGTGCCACCAGCAGCCCCCTCGGGGGGGCGCTGGCTGCTTTCTTT. Protein product: CATSSPLGGALAAFF.

In its sample, this clone was seen a few times. The V call is TRBV7-8, the J call TRBJ1-2; D may be TRBD1 (6 bases). The V end was cut by 3 bases, the J end by 8 bases, with 19 bases between. CDR3 length: 15 residues. Germline V CDR1 and CDR2: SGHVS, FQNEAQ. DNA of the CDR3: TGTGCCAGCAGCTTCAGGGCACAGGGAGTGAAGGGCTACACCTTC. Encoded protein: CASSFRAQGVKGYTF.

This clone was seen just once. The chain employs TRBV30 and TRBJ2-5, with a weak D call TRBD2 (5 bases). This CDR3 has 13 residues. Germline values: CDR1 GTSNPN, CDR2 SVGIG (reference sequence). Trimming took off 2 bases at V and 7 bases at J, with 14 bases between the two ends. The DNA of the CDR3 is TGTGCCTGGAGTCGGGATCAGCCTTGGACCCAGTACTTC. Its translation: CAWSRDQPWTQYF.

This clone has a handful of counts. The chain couples TRBV18 to TRBJ1-4, with D maybe TRBD1 (5 bases). The CDR3 is 14 residues long. CDR1 is KGHSH and CDR2 is LQKENI in the germline V gene. V was clipped by 6 bases and J by 0 bases, with 8 bases between them. This CDR3 reads CASSPGTTNEKLFF. For the CDR3, the DNA is TGTGCCAGCTCGCCAGGGACAACTAATGAAAAACTGTTTTTT.

J is TRBJ2-3 and V is TRBV5-4, with D possibly being TRBD1 (5 bases). This CDR3 has 16 amino acids. Germline V lookup: CDR1 SGHNT, CDR2 YYREEE (reference sequence). The ends were cut back, 0 bases at V and 0 bases at J, with 11 bases in the middle. CDR3 sequence reads: CASSLGQTTSTDTQYF. Here the CDR3 DNA reads TGTGCCAGCAGCTTGGGACAGACCACTAGCACAGATACGCAGTATTTT.

J is TRBJ1-6 and V is TRBV2; no clear D. Trimming stripped 6 bases from V and 1 base from J, with 10 bases between. The germline V gene encodes CDR1 SNHLY and CDR2 FYNNEI. The CDR3 has 15 amino acids. CDR3 sequence: CASSLENSYNSPLHF. Here the CDR3 DNA reads TGTGCCAGCAGCCTCGAAAATTCCTATAATTCACCCCTCCACTTT.

This chain uses TRBV6-4 with TRBJ2-1; D ambiguous. Trimming cost V 0 bases and J 0 bases, with 6 bases left between them. Germline V CDR1 and CDR2: MRHNA, SNTAGT. This CDR3 spans 15 amino acids. DNA for the CDR3: TGTGCCAGCAGTGACTCGGCAGGCTCCTACAATGAGCAGTTCTTC. Protein product: CASSDSAGSYNEQFF.

The rearrangement links TRBV6-5 to TRBJ1-5, with D perhaps matching TRBD1 (5 bases). Germline values: CDR1 MNHEY, CDR2 SVGAGI. V was shortened by 0 bases and J by 6 bases, with 12 bases between the two germline ends. This CDR3 is built from 15 residues. The CDR3 DNA reads as TGTGCCAGCAGTTACTCGGGTGAACAGGCTCAGCCCCAGCATTTT. The encoded protein is CASSYSGEQAQPQHF.

The chain links TRBV2 to TRBJ2-3, with D hard to call. Trimming pared 2 bases from V and 4 bases from J, leaving 16 bases between. This CDR3 has 16 amino acids. Germline V lookup: CDR1 SNHLY, CDR2 FYNNEI. The CDR3 loop is CASSELAPSVADTQYF. The CDR3 DNA is TGTGCCAGCAGTGAATTGGCCCCTAGTGTAGCAGATACGCAGTATTTT.

This clone occurred a few times. The rearrangement links TRBV5-1 to TRBJ1-3; D gene uncertain. The CDR3 sequence is 16 residues long. The V gene's germline CDR1 is SGHRS and CDR2 YFSETQ. V lost 3 bases to trimming and J lost 3 bases, with 16 bases between them. The CDR3 region is CASSSYPGSVGNTIYF. For the CDR3, the DNA is TGCGCCAGCAGCTCGTATCCGGGGTCCGTTGGAAACACCATATATTTT.

This clone was recorded once. DNA for the CDR3: TGTGCCAGCAGCCAATCGCGTGTCGGGGAGCCCCAGCATTTT. Translated: CASSQSRVGEPQHF. The J gene is TRBJ1-5, the V gene TRBV16; D is ambiguous. Trimming removed 0 bases at V and 8 bases at J, with 11 bases between. The germline gives CDR1 KGHSY, CDR2 FQNENV. This CDR3 has 14 residues.

The chain has TRBV19 and TRBJ2-5; TRBD2 might be the D (6 bases). The germline CDR1 and CDR2 sequences are LNHDA and SQIVND (reference sequence). CDR3 length: 13 amino acids. V was shortened by 2 bases and J by 9 bases, with 13 bases between the two germline ends. CDR3 in amino acids: CASSIRRREAQYF. CDR3 DNA sequence: TGTGCCAGTAGTATAAGGCGGAGGGAGGCCCAGTACTTC. The whole variable domain, filled in from reference TRBV19 and TRBJ2-5, reads DGGITQSPKYLFRKEGQNVTLSCEQNLNHDAMYWYRQDPGQGLRLIYYSQIVNDFQKGDIAEGYSVSREKKESFPLTVTSAQKNPTAFYLCASSIRRREAQYFGPGTRLLVL.

Only a few counts were recorded for this clone. The chain has TRBV30 and TRBJ2-7; possibly TRBD1 or TRBD2 for D (5 bases each). The CDR3 sequence is 12 residues long. V gave up 0 bases and J gave up 4 bases, with 7 bases separating them. Germline V CDR1 and CDR2: GTSNPN, SVGIG (reference sequence). The CDR3 protein is CAWSVGGYEQYF. The CDR3 DNA reads TGTGCCTGGAGTGTTGGGGGATACGAGCAGTACTTC.

The CDR3: CASSKGGSSYEQYF. The CDR3 DNA is TGTGCCAGCAGCAAGGGAGGGAGCTCCTACGAGCAGTACTTC. The chain joins TRBV13 to TRBJ2-7, with TRBD2 matching 7 bases. The junction had 4 bases not matched to a gene; V was cut back by 5 bases and J by 0 bases. The CDR3 contains 14 residues. Germline lookup yields CDR1 PRHDT and CDR2 FYEKMQ (reference sequence).

The chain joins TRBV2 to TRBJ2-5; D remains ambiguous. V lost 6 bases and J 0 bases, leaving 11 bases between the germline ends. The CDR3 extends over 14 amino acids. CDR1 is SNHLY, CDR2 FYNNEI, per germline. In DNA, the CDR3 is TGTGCCAGCAGGGTGGAGTCTAACCAAGAGACCCAGTACTTC. Its protein is CASRVESNQETQYF.

V is TRBV7-9 and J is TRBJ2-3; tentatively, D is TRBD1 (5 bases). V was clipped by 1 base and J by 3 bases, with 11 bases between them. CDR1 and CDR2 (germline): SEHNR, FQNEAQ (reference sequence). This CDR3 contains 15 residues. For the CDR3, the DNA is TGTGCCAGCAGCTTAGTAGGGGTTCGGACAGATACGCAGTATTTT. Its translation is CASSLVGVRTDTQYF.

This clone occurred once. J is TRBJ2-2 and V is TRBV9, with TRBD2 identical over 7 bases. The germline V gene encodes CDR1 SGDLS and CDR2 YYNGEE. The J segment lost 3 bases and the V segment lost 1 base, leaving 3 bases of the junction unmatched. This CDR3 spans 15 amino acids. CDR3 protein: CASSVRGRDTGELFF. DNA of the CDR3: TGTGCCAGCAGCGTACGCGGGAGAGACACCGGGGAGCTGTTTTTT.

The chain employs TRBV2 and TRBJ1-4, with no clear D. Germline-derived CDR1 and CDR2 are SNHLY and FYNNEI. Deletions cut 1 base from V and 6 bases from J, with 9 bases between. The CDR3 consists of 14 residues. CDR3: CASSEGSGHEKLFF. In nucleotides, the CDR3 is TGTGCCAGCAGTGAAGGGTCTGGGCATGAAAAACTGTTTTTT.

This chain links TRBV11-3 with TRBJ2-2, with 14 bases lining up with TRBD2. The germline CDR1 and CDR2 sequences are SGHNT and YENEEA. J gave up 0 bases and V 4 bases, and 1 base lay outside the gene matches. The length of the CDR3 is 17 residues. CDR3 coding DNA: TGTGCCAGCAGCTCGACTAGCGGGAGGGCGAACACCGGGGAGCTGTTTTTT. Translating it yields CASSSTSGRANTGELFF.

V is TRBV2 and J is TRBJ1-4; 8 positions match TRBD1. V was pared by 6 bases and J by 9 bases, with 6 bases of the junction left unmatched. The CDR3 covers 13 residues. CDR1 and CDR2 (germline): SNHLY, FYNNEI. Written as DNA, the CDR3 is TGTGCCAGCAGCGACAGGGGAAGGCAAAAACTGTTTTTT. This translates into CASSDRGRQKLFF.

V usage is TRBV15 and J usage is TRBJ2-1; D uncertain. The CDR3 spans 14 residues. The V gene lost 1 base and the J gene lost 9 bases, with 13 bases spanning the gap. Germline loops: CDR1 LNHNV, CDR2 YYDKDF (reference sequence). The CDR3 bases are TGTGCCACCAGCAGAGTGTCAGGATCGACTGAGCAGTTCTTC. Residues: CATSRVSGSTEQFF.

The chain links TRBV27 to TRBJ2-7, with unresolved D. The CDR3 runs to 11 residues. Germline V gene data show CDR1 as MNHEY and CDR2 as SMNVEV (reference sequence). Trimming left V 9 bases short and J 9 bases short, with 15 bases between. This CDR3 is CASFGRHGQYF. CDR3 sequence (DNA): TGTGCCAGTTTCGGACGGCACGGGCAGTACTTC.